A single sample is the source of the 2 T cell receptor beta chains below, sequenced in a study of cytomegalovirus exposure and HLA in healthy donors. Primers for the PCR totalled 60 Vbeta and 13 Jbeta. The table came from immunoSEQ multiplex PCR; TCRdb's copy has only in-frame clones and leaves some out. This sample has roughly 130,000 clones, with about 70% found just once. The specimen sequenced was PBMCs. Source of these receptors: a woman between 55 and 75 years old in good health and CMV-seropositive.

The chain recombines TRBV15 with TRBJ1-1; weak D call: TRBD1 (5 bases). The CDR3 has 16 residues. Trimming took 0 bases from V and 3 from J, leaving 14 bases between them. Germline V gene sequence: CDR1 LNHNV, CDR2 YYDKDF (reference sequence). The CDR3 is CATSRDLTARYTEAFF. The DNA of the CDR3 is TGTGCCACCAGCAGAGACTTGACAGCCAGATACACTGAAGCTTTCTTT.

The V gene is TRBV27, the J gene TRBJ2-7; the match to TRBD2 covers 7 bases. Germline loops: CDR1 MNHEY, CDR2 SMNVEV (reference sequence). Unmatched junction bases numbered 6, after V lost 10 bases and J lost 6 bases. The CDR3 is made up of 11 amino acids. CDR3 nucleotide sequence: TGTGCCACCGGGGAGGGACGCGAGCAGTACTTC. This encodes CATGEGREQYF.